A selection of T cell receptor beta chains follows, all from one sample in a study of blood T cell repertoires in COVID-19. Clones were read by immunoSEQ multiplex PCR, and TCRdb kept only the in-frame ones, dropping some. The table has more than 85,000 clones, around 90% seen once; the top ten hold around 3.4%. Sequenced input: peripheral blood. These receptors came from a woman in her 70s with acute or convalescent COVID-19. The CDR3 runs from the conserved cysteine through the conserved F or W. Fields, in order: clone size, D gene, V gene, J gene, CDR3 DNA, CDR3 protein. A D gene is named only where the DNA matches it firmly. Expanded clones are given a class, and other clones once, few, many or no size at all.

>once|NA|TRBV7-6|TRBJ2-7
TGTGCCAGCAGCTCGGGGGTCTTGGCATCTCCTTTCTTC
CASSSGVLASPFF
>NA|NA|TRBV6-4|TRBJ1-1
TGTGCCAGCAGATTGACAGGGAACACTGAAGCTTTCTTT
CASRLTGNTEAFF
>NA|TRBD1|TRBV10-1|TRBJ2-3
TGCGCCAGCAGTGGACAGGGGTTTGGGACAGATACGCAGTATTTT
CASSGQGFGTDTQYF
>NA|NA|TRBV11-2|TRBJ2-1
TGTGCCAGCAGCGCTGGAGGGCCCGGGCAGTTCTTC
CASSAGGPGQFF
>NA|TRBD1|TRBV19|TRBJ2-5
TGTGCCAGTAGCATAGACAGGGCGACTCAAGAGACCCAGTACTTC
CASSIDRATQETQYF
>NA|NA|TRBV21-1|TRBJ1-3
TGTGCCAGCAGCAAAGTAGGGGGACAAGATTGCACCATATATTTT
CASSKVGGQDCTIYF
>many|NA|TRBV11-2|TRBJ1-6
TGTGCCAGCAGCTTAATCGCAGGGGCAGATTCACCCCTCCACTTT
CASSLIAGADSPLHF
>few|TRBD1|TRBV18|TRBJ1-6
TGTGCCAGCTCCCCACGTGGGACAGGTGATAATTCACCCCTCCACTTT
CASSPRGTGDNSPLHF
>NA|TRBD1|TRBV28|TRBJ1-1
TGTGCCAGCGGGAGAACGACAGGGTTGAACACTGAAGCTTTCTTT
CASGRTTGLNTEAFF
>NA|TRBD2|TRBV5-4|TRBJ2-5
TGTGCCAGCAGCTTACTAGCGGGAGGGGAGGAGACCCAGTACTTC
CASSLLAGGEETQYF
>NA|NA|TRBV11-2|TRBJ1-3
TGTGCCAGCAGCACCGACAGGATTTCTGGAAACACCATATATTTT
CASSTDRISGNTIYF
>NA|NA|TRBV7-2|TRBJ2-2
TGTGCCAGCAGCACCTCTCAGACCGGGGAGCTGTTTTTT
CASSTSQTGELFF
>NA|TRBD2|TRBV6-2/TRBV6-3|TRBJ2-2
TGTGCCAGCAGTTACGGTCTAGCGGGGGGGCCAGGCACCGGGGAGCTGTTTTTT
CASSYGLAGGPGTGELFF
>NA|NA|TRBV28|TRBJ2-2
TGTGCCAGCAGGCCATCGACAGGGGAGGGCGGGGAGCTGTTTTTT
CASRPSTGEGGELFF
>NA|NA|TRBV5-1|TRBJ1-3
TGCGCCAGCAGCCCCGCGAAAGACAGCTCTGGAAACACCATATATTTT
CASSPAKDSSGNTIYF
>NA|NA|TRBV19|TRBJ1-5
TGTGCCAGTAGTACCCCCGGGGGTGGTATAGCTCAGCCCCAGCATTTT
CASSTPGGGIAQPQHF
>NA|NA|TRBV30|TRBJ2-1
TGTGCCTGGCGGGTACCGCGGAGGACTGTTCATGAGCAGTTCTTC
CAWRVPRRTVHEQFF
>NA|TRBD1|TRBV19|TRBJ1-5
TGTGCCAGTAGTCGTGTCGGGACAGCTCAGCCCCAGCATTTT
CASSRVGTAQPQHF
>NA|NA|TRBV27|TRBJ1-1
TGTGCCAGCCAGGCATACATGAACACTGAAGCTTTCTTT
CASQAYMNTEAFF
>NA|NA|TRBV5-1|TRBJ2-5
TGCGCCAGCAGCTTGGCGGGTGTTGAGACCCAGTACTTC
CASSLAGVETQYF
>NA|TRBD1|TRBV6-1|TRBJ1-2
TGTGCCAGCAGGGAATTTGGGACAGGTAGTAACTATGGCTACACCTTC
CASREFGTGSNYGYTF
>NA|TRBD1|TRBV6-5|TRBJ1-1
TGTGCCAGCAGTTACTCGACAGGGAGAAGGACTGAAGCTTTCTTT
CASSYSTGRRTEAFF
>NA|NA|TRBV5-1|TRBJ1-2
TGCGCCAGCAGCTGGGGCACAGGGTATGGCTACACCTTC
CASSWGTGYGYTF
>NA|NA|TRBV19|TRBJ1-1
TGTGCCAGCAGAACCACAGGGAACACTGAAGCTTTCTTT
CASRTTGNTEAFF
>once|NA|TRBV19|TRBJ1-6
TGTGCCAGTAGTATCAACAGTGGGGGGAAATCCCTCCACTTT
CASSINSGGKSLHF
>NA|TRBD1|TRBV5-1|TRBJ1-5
TGCGCCAGCAGCCCCGGGACAGGGGGCGCGAGCAATCAGCCCCAGCATTTT
CASSPGTGGASNQPQHF
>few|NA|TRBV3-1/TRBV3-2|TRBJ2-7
TGTGCCAGCAGAGGGAGCTACGAGCAGTACTTC
CASRGSYEQYF
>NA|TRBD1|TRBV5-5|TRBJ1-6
TGTGCCAGCAGCTTGCGGGGACAGGATTCACCCCTCCACTTT
CASSLRGQDSPLHF
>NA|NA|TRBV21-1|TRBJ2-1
TGTGCCAGCAGTACCGGAGCGGGAGTTGGTAGCTCCTACAATGAGCAGTTCTTC
CASSTGAGVGSSYNEQFF
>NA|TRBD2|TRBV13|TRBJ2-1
TGTGCCAGCAGCCCGAGACTAGCGGGAAGGAGCTCCTACAATGAGCAGTTCTTC
CASSPRLAGRSSYNEQFF
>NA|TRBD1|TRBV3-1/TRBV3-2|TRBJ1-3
TGTGCCAGCAGTTATACCGGGACAGGGGAGAACACCATATATTTT
CASSYTGTGENTIYF
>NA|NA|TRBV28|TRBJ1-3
TGTGCCAGCAGTTTAAGGTGGGATCAGGGGAGATCTGGAAACACCATATATTTT
CASSLRWDQGRSGNTIYF
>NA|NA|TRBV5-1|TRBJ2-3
TGCGCCAGCAGCCCGACGCTAGCAAGGCAGGCAGATACGCAGTATTTT
CASSPTLARQADTQYF
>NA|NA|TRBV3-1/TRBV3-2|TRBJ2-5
TGTGCCAGCAGCCTCAGGACTAACCAAGAGACCCAGTACTTC
CASSLRTNQETQYF
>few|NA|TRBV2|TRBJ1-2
TGTGCCAGCAGAGCCCCGGGAGTAGGCTACACCTTC
CASRAPGVGYTF
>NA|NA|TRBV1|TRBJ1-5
TGCACCAGCAGCCAACGTTACCAGGGGGCAAAACAGCCCCAGCATTTT
CTSSQRYQGAKQPQHF
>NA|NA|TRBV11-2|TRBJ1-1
TGTGCCAGCAGCTTGCAGGGTACTGAAGCTTTCTTT
CASSLQGTEAFF
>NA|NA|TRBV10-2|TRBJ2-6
TGCGCCAGCAGTGATAGCCTGACCAACTCTGGGGCCAACGTCCTGACTTTC
CASSDSLTNSGANVLTF
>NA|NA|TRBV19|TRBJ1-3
TGTGCCAGTAGGGGACTGGGAAAGAACACCATATATTTT
CASRGLGKNTIYF
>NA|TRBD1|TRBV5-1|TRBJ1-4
TGCGCCAGCAGACCTGCGTCCGGGACAGGGCTTGAAAAACTGTTTTTT
CASRPASGTGLEKLFF
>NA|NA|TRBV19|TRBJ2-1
TGTGCCAGTAAATACGGGAATTACAATGAGCAGTTCTTC
CASKYGNYNEQFF
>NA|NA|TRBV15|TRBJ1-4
TGTGCCACCAGCAGAAGGAGGGAGGGAGAAAAACTGTTTTTT
CATSRRREGEKLFF
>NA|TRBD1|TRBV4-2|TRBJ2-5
TGTGCCAGCAGCCCAGGGGGTAGGGAGACCCAGTACTTC
CASSPGGRETQYF
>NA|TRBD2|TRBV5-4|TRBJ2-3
TGTGCCAGCAGCGGCTCTAGCGGGGGGGCGCTCCGCACAGATACGCAGTATTTT
CASSGSSGGALRTDTQYF
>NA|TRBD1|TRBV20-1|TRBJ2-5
TGCAGTGCTAGTACAGGGGGGCGCGAAAGCCAAGAGACCCAGTACTTC
CSASTGGRESQETQYF